These 16 T cell receptor beta chains came from one sample sequenced in a study of T cells in Graves' hyperthyroidism and ophthalmopathy. What was amplified from RNA transcripts were TCR beta CDR3 regions. TCR CDR3 regions were first amplified by RT-PCR with HTBI primers. Each CDR3 protein is one row after TCRdb ran MiXCR on the multiplex PCR reads. The sample lists fewer than 650,000 distinct CDR3 sequences; around 15% were seen once. The material sequenced was blood. These receptors all stem from a middle-aged woman with Graves' hyperthyroidism.

This clonotype was recorded at least ten times. The V gene is TRBV20-1, the J gene TRBJ1-2, with TRBD1 matching 8 bases. The CDR3 is 13 amino acids. J was trimmed by 5 bases and V by 5 bases; bases with no gene match: 7. Germline CDR1 and CDR2: DFQATT and SNEGSKA (reference sequence). This chain's CDR3 is CSAPPGQAYGYTF. DNA for the CDR3: TGCAGTGCTCCCCCGGGACAGGCATATGGCTACACCTTC.

CDR3 in DNA: TGTGCCACCAGTGATTTGGACGGGGGACACCAGACAACTAATGAAAAACTGTTTTTT. Its translation: CATSDLDGGHQTTNEKLFF. The rearrangement uses TRBV24-1 and TRBJ1-4; TRBD1 is a possible D gene (6 bases). Trimming removed 0 bases from V and 0 bases from J, with 16 bases in between. The germline CDR1 and CDR2 sequences are KGHDR and SFDVKD. The CDR3 runs to 19 residues.

This chain connects TRBV11-2 to TRBJ2-7, with 10 bases that match TRBD2. The V gene end was trimmed by 5 bases and the J gene end by 2 bases; junction bases not matched to a gene: 3. Germline loops: CDR1 SGHAT, CDR2 FQNNGV. The CDR3 contains 14 residues. CDR3 region: CASSASGSAYEQYF. The DNA for the CDR3 is TGTGCCAGCAGCGCTAGCGGGAGTGCCTACGAGCAGTACTTC.

This clonotype was picked up many times. The chain uses TRBV2 and TRBJ1-2, with a possible D match to TRBD1 (5 bases). The V gene's germline CDR1 is SNHLY and CDR2 FYNNEI. The CDR3 runs to 13 residues. Trimming took off 6 bases at V and 3 bases at J, with 11 bases between the two ends. The CDR3 bases are TGTGCCAGCAGAAAGGACACCGACTATGGCTACACCTTC. It specifies CASRKDTDYGYTF.

The table lists this clonotype with many counts. The V and J genes are TRBV28 and TRBJ2-2; the match to TRBD2 covers 8 bases. Trimming took 6 bases from V and 4 from J; bases not matched to a gene: 13. The CDR3 length is 17 residues. The germline gives CDR1 MDHEN, CDR2 SYDVKM. CDR3 DNA: TGTGCCAGCAGCCCTTCGTCCGGGAGGGCAAGCACCGGGGAGCTGTTTTTT. It translates to CASSPSSGRASTGELFF.

In this sample, this clonotype turned up many times. The genes are TRBV20-1 and TRBJ1-5, with 10 positions matching TRBD1. V gave up 2 bases and J gave up 2 bases; unmatched junction bases: 12. This CDR3 is built from 18 residues. Germline V gene sequence: CDR1 DFQATT, CDR2 SNEGSKA (reference sequence). This CDR3 reads CSARFGQGVNFGNQPQHF. DNA of the CDR3: TGCAGTGCTAGATTCGGACAGGGGGTCAATTTTGGCAATCAGCCCCAGCATTTT.

The chain joins TRBV7-2 to TRBJ2-3; 7 bases are shared with TRBD2. The CDR3 has 20 amino acids. Trimming cost V 4 bases and J 1 base; bases outside gene matches: 20. Per germline, CDR1 SGHTA and CDR2 FQGNSA. The CDR3: CASSSVGGSLVLVGTDTQYF. CDR3 DNA: TGTGCCAGCAGCTCTGTGGGAGGGTCTCTCGTGTTAGTAGGCACAGATACGCAGTATTTT.

The sample holds a few counts of this clonotype. CDR3 coding DNA: TGCAGCTATACACCGGGACTAGCGACCAATGAGCAGTTCTTC. It is translated as CSYTPGLATNEQFF. The chain uses TRBV29-1 and TRBJ2-1; 10 nucleotides agree with TRBD2. CDR3 length: 14 amino acids. Per germline, CDR1 SQVTM and CDR2 ANQGSEA. V lost 8 bases to trimming and J lost 6 bases; unmatched junction nucleotides: 10.

This clonotype was seen repeatedly, ten times or more. This chain links TRBV27 with TRBJ2-7; D is possibly TRBD2 (6 bases). The CDR3 spans 16 residues. The V gene lost 2 bases and the J gene lost 4 bases, with 18 bases spanning the gap. CDR1 is MNHEY and CDR2 is SMNVEV in the germline V gene (reference sequence). The CDR3 here is CASSLLPTSRLYEQYF. The CDR3 DNA reads as TGTGCCAGCAGTTTACTCCCCACTAGCCGGTTGTACGAGCAGTACTTC.

As for this clonotype: With a much larger clone just one base away, this may be a read error. The chain couples TRBV7-3 to TRBJ2-1, with 7 bases matching TRBD2. CDR1 and CDR2 from the germline V gene are SGHTA and FQGTGA. The CDR3 totals 15 residues. The CDR3 DNA is TGTGTCAGCAGCTCCCGAGCGGCGGGAGTAAGTGAGCAGTTCTTC. Protein: CVSSSRAAGVSEQFF.

The rearrangement links TRBV10-3 to TRBJ2-2; D gene unclear. The CDR3 is 11 residues long. Trimming took 6 bases from V and 6 from J, leaving 5 bases between them. Germline V gene sequence: CDR1 ENHRY, CDR2 SYGVKD. CDR3 amino acids: CAIRGSGELFF. The DNA of the CDR3 is TGTGCCATCAGGGGGTCCGGGGAGCTGTTTTTT.

This clonotype was counted only a few times. This rearrangement joins TRBV28 to TRBJ1-2, with D perhaps TRBD1 (6 bases). Trimming pared 10 bases from V and 8 bases from J, leaving 17 bases between. CDR1 and CDR2 (germline): MDHEN, SYDVKM. The CDR3 runs to 12 residues. CDR3 nucleotides: TGTGCCACCTCGGAGGGGGGCAGGGGCTACACCTTC. Protein product: CATSEGGRGYTF.

This clonotype has only a few counts. The gene calls are TRBV20-1 and TRBJ2-1, with D maybe TRBD1 (6 bases). CDR3 size: 13 residues. CDR1 is DFQATT, CDR2 SNEGSKA, per germline (reference sequence). The CDR3 nucleotides read TGCACTTGCCGTAGGGGGAGCTGGGATGAGCAGTTCTTC. It yields the protein CTCRRGSWDEQFF.

Points on this clonotype: Being one base from a much bigger clone, this may be a read error. The CDR3 loop is CVSSFSEASEAFF. CDR3 in DNA: TGTGTCAGCAGTTTCTCGGAGGCGTCTGAAGCTTTCTTT. J is TRBJ1-1 and V is TRBV27; D uncertain. Looked up from germline, CDR1 is MNHEY and CDR2 is SMNVEV (reference sequence). The CDR3 has 13 amino acids.

The CDR3 loop reads CASSLSRTGGSGANVLTF. The CDR3 DNA sequence: TGTGCCAGCAGTTTATCTAGGACAGGGGGCTCTGGGGCCAACGTCCTGACTTTC. V and J are TRBV27 and TRBJ2-6; TRBD1 agrees at 10 bases. This CDR3 has 18 residues. Trimming cost V 0 bases and J 0 bases; bases outside gene matches: 2. CDR1 MNHEY and CDR2 SMNVEV come from the germline V gene (reference sequence). Full variable domain (outside the CDR3, taken from reference TRBV27 and TRBJ2-6): EAQVTQNPRYLITVTGKKLTVTCSQNMNHEYMSWYRQDPGLGLRQIYYSMNVEVTDKGDVPEGYKVSRKEKRNFPLILESPSPNQTSLYFCASSLSRTGGSGANVLTFGAGSRLTVL.

This chain links TRBV15 with TRBJ2-1; 9 bases line up with TRBD2. The V and J ends lost 4 bases and 9 bases, in that order; junction bases with no gene match: 16. The CDR3 consists of 17 residues. The V gene's germline CDR1 is LNHNV and CDR2 YYDKDF (reference sequence). CDR3 sequence: CATSTLTSGPILGEQFF. Here the CDR3 DNA reads TGTGCCACCAGCACCCTCACTAGCGGGCCTATTCTGGGTGAGCAGTTCTTC.